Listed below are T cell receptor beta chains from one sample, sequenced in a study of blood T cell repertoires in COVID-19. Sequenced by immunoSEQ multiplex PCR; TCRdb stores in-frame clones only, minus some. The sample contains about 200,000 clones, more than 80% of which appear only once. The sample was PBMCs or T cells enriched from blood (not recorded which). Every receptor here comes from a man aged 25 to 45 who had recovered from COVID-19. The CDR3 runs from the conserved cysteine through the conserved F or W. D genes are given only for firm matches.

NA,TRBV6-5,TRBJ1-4,CASSQGVEAEKLFF
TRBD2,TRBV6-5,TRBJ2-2,CASSMGLAFSGELFF
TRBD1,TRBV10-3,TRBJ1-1,CAIRGQGLNTEAFF
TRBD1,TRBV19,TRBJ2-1,CASSIVGTEEQFF
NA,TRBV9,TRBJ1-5,CASSVDGSEAQHF
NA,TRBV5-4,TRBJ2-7,CASSSGPTYEQYF
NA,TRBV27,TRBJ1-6,CASSHYAGKISSNSPLHF
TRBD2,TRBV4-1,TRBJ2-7,CASSYGLAGLTYEQYF
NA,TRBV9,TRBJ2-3,CASSNTLGGMGTDTQYF
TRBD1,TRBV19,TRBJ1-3,CASSIDQGVSGNTIYF
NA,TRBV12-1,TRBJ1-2,CASSFTGQGAQSTGYTF
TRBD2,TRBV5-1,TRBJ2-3,CASSLAGVNTDTQYF
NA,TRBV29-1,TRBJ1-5,CSVVVIASNQPQHF
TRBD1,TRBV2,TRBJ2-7,CASRARDSLSYEQYF
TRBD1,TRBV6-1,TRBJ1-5,CASSELGQGRQPQHF
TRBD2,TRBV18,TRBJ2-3,CASSTSLAETDTQYF
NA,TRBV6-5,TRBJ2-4,CASSPGYLAKNIQYF
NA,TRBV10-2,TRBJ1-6,CASSESKAGSLDSPLHF
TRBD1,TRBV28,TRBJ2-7,CASKIRTGTPYEQYF
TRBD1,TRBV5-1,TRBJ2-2,CASTTAGTGTRLAGELFF
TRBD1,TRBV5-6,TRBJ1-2,CASSFLTRGQGAVGYTF
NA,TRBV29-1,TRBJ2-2,CSVLSHTGELFF
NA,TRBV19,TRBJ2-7,CASKYSQGNEQYF
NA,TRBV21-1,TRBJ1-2,CASSSPDEGQGSGYTF
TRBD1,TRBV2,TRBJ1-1,CASSSRTGLNTEAFF
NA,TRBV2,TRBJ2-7,CASSGSMVTGEQYF
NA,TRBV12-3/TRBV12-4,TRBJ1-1,CASSLTGTEAFF
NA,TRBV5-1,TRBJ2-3,CASSLGLRELTDTQYF
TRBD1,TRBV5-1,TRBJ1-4,CASSLNRGSNEKLFF
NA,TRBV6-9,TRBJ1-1,CASSYLISGNTEAFF
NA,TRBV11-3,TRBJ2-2,CASSPRGGVVSGELFF
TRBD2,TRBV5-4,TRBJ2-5,CASSQGLDQETQYF
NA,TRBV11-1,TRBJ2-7,CASSLDRRYYEQYF
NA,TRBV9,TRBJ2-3,CASSVTYGRSTDTQYF
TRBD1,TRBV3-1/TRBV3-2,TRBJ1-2,CASSQDRRTGVLGYTF
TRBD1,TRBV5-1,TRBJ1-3,CASSPGTGGSSGNTIYF
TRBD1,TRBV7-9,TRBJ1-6,CASSLGQGGLSYNSPLHF
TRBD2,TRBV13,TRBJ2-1,CASSFGTGGSYNEQFF
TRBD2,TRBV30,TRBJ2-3,CAWATSGGSTDTQYF
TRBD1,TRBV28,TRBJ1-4,CASSPQGANEKLFF
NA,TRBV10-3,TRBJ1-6,CAISESRQPNSPLHF
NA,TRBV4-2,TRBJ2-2,CASSQDSEGWSRNTGELFF
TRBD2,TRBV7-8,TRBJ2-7,CASSLTSGMGEQYF
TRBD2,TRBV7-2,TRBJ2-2,CASSFRFSSGAVPGELFF
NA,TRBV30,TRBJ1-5,CAWSRGSNQPQHF
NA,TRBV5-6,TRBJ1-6,CASSLRTGGDSPLHF
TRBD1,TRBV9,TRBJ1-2,CASSVAPGTGYGYTF
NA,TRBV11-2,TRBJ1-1,CASTPLGSNTEAFF
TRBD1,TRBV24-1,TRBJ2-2,CATSDWTGPRTGELFF
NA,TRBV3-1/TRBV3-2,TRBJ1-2,CASSQDASHPGYTF
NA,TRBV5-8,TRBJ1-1,CASSGGGANTEAFF
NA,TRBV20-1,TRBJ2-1,CSASGAGLRDEQFF
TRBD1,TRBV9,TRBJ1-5,CASSRRDRDNQPQHF
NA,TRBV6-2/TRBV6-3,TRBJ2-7,CASSYSSGASGIYEQYF
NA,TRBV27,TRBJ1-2,CASSFGGALSNYGYTF
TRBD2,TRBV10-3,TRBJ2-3,CATQLAGTDTQYF
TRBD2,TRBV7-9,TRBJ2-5,CASSPRTSGNQETQYF
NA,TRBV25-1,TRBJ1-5,CASSESGHRDPQHF